This TCR beta chain was captured in a study of cytomegalovirus exposure and HLA in healthy donors. The primer mix had 60 Vbeta and 13 Jbeta primers. Produced via immunoSEQ multiplex PCR; TCRdb's table is partial and in-frame only. The profile shows approximately 170,000 clones, roughly 70% of them singletons. The germline V gene has CDR1 MDHEN and CDR2 SYDVKM. V was clipped by 1 base and J by 6 bases, with 4 bases between them. This CDR3 is 11 amino acids long. This clone was counted only a few times. This receptor was obtained from a woman between 18 and 30 years old in good health and CMV-seropositive. The sequencing sample was made of PBMCs. The chain links TRBV28 to TRBJ2-7; D is unclear. CDR3 nucleotide sequence: TGTGCCAGCAGTTTATCAGGCGAGCAGTACTTC. Its protein is CASSLSGEQYF. The complete variable domain, with remaining parts taken from reference TRBV28 and TRBJ2-7, reads DVKVTQSSRYLVKRTGEKVFLECVQDMDHENMFWYRQDPGLGLRLIYFSYDVKMKEKGDIPEGYSVSREKKERFSLILESASTNQTSMYLCASSLSGEQYFGPGTRLTVT.